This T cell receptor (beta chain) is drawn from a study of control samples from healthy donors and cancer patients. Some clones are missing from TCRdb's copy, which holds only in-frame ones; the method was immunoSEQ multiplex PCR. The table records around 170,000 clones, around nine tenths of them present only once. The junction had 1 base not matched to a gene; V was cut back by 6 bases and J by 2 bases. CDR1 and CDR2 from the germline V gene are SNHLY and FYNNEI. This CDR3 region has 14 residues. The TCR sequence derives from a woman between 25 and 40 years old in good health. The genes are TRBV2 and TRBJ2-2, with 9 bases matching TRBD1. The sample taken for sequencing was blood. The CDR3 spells CASRGQGNTGELFF. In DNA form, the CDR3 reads TGTGCCAGCAGGGGACAGGGAAACACCGGGGAGCTGTTTTTT.